This TCR beta chain was obtained from a study of T cell changes during pregnancy in multiple sclerosis. V lost 5 bases, J lost 6 bases, and 11 bases lay in between. Germline CDR1 and CDR2: DFQATT and SNEGSKA (reference sequence). The CDR3 length is 11 residues. This table comes from immunoSEQ multiplex PCR, and its TCRdb copy is limited to in-frame clones, with some not included. Of fewer than 50,000 clones listed, 92% are singletons. This specimen was CD4+ T cells from peripheral blood mononuclear cells, taken in the third trimester of pregnancy. The clonotype was recovered from a female donor with multiple sclerosis, enrolled in a pregnancy study. The gene calls are TRBV20-1 and TRBJ2-7, with D possibly matching TRBD2 (6 bases). CDR3 in amino acids: CSALGEVEQYF. DNA of the CDR3: TGCAGTGCTTTGGGGGAGGTCGAGCAGTACTTC.